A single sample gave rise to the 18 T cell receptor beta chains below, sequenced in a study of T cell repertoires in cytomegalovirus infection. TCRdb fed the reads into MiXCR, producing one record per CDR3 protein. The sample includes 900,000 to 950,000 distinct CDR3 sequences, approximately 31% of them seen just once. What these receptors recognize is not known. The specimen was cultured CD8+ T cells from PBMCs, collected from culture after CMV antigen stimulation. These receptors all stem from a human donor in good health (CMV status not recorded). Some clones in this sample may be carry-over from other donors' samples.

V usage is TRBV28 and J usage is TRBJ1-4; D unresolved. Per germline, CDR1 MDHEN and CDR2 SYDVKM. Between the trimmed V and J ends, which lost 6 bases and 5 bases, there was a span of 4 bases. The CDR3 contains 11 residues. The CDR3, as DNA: TGTGCCAGCAGGGAAAATGAAAAACTGTTTTTT. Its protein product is CASRENEKLFF.

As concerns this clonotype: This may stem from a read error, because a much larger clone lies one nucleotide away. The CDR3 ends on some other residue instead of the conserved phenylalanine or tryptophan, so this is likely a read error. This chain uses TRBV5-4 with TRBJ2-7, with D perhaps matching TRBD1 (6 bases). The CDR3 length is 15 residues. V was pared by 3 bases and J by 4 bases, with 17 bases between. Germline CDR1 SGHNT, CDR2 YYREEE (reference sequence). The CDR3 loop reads CASSWGRGALYEQYS. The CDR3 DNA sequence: TGTGCCAGCAGCTGGGGGCGCGGAGCTCTTTACGAGCAGTACTCC.

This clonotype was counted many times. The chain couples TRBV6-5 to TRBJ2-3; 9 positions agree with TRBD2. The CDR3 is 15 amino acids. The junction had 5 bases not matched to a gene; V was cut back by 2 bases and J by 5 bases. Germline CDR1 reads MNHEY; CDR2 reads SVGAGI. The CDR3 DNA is TGTGCCAGCAGTTACGGCGGGGGGGCGAAAGATACGCAGTATTTT. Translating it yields CASSYGGGAKDTQYF.

In nucleotides, the CDR3 is TGTGCCAGCAGCTCATCCGGGACAGGGGTGGAGACCCAGTACTTC. It translates to CASSSSGTGVETQYF. This chain connects TRBV7-3 to TRBJ2-5; 10 bases are a match to TRBD1. The CDR3 runs 15 residues. Trimming removed 4 bases from V and 5 bases from J; junction bases left unmatched: 7. Germline CDR1 reads SGHTA; CDR2 reads FQGTGA.

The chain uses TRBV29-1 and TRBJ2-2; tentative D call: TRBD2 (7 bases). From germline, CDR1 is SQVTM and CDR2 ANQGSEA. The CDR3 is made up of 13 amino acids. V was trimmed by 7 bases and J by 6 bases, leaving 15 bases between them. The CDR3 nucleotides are TGCAGCGCGATCGGGGGGCGCGCCGGGGAGCTGTTTTTT. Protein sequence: CSAIGGRAGELFF.

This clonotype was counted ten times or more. The CDR3 DNA reads TGTGCCAGCAGTTATAGCGGGGGGCCTACCTACAATGAGCAGTTCTTC. Translated, it gives CASSYSGGPTYNEQFF. J is TRBJ2-1 and V is TRBV6-2 or TRBV6-3, with 10 bases aligning to TRBD2. The germline gives CDR1 MNHEY, CDR2 SVGEGT. V dropped 3 bases and J dropped 2; count of bases not matched to a gene: 4. This CDR3 has 16 amino acids.

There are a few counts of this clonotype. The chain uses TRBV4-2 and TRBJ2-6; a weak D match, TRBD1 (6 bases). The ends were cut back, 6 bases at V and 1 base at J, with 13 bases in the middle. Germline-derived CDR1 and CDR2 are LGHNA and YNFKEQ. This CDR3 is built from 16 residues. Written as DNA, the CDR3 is TGTGCCAGCAGTAGGACAGCATTGTCTGGGGCCAACGTCCTGACTTTC. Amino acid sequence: CASSRTALSGANVLTF.

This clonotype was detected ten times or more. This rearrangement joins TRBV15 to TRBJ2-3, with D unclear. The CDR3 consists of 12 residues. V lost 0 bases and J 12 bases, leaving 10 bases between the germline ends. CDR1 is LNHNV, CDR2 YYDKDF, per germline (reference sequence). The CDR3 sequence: CATSRDRRAQYF. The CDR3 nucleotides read TGTGCCACCAGCAGAGATCGACGGGCACAGTATTTT.

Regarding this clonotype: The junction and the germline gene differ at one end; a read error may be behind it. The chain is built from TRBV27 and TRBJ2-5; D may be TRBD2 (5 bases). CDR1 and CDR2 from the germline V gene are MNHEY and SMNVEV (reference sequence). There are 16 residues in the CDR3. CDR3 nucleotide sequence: TGTGTCAGCAGTTTAACTGGCGCGGGTGGCCAAGAGACCCAGTACTTC. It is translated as CVSSLTGAGGQETQYF.

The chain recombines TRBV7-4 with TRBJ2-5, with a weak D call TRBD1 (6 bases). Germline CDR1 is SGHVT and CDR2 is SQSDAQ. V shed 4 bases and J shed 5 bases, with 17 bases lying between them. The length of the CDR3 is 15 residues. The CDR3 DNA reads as TGTGCCAGCAGCTCCTCGGACAGCCCCGGGGAGACCCAGTACTTC. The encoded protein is CASSSSDSPGETQYF.

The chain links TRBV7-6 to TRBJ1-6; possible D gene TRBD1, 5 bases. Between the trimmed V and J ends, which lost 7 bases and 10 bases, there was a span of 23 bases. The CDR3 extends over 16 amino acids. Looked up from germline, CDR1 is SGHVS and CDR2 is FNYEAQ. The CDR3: CASKKSQGRTWSPLHF. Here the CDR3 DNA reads TGTGCCAGCAAAAAAAGCCAGGGACGGACGTGGTCACCCCTCCACTTT.

CDR3 loop: CASSIIPLSFGNQPQHF. CDR3 coding DNA: TGTGCCAGTAGTATAATCCCCTTGTCGTTCGGCAATCAGCCCCAGCATTTT. The chain recombines TRBV19 with TRBJ1-5; D ambiguous. The germline V gene has CDR1 LNHDA and CDR2 SQIVND (reference sequence). V gave up 2 bases and J gave up 2 bases, with 16 bases separating them. The CDR3 length is 17 residues.

The CDR3 nucleotides read TGTGCCAGCAGTGCAGACTCTGGGGCCAACGTCCTGACTTTC. Protein sequence: CASSADSGANVLTF. This chain links TRBV2 with TRBJ2-6; the D is unclear. V was clipped by 4 bases and J by 0 bases, with 4 bases between them. Germline V gene sequence: CDR1 SNHLY, CDR2 FYNNEI. The CDR3 is 14 residues long.

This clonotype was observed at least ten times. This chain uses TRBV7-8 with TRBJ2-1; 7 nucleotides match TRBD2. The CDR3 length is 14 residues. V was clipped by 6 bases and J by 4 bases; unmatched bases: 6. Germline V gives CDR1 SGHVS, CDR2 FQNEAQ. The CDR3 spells CASSSERGYNEQFF. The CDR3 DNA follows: TGTGCCAGCAGTTCCGAGCGGGGTTACAATGAGCAGTTCTTC. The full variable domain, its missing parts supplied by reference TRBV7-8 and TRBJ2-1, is GAGVSQSPRYKVAKRGQDVALRCDPISGHVSLFWYQQALGQGPEFLTYFQNEAQLDKSGLPSDRFFAERPEGSVSTLKIQRTQQEDSAVYLCASSSERGYNEQFFGPGTRLTVL.

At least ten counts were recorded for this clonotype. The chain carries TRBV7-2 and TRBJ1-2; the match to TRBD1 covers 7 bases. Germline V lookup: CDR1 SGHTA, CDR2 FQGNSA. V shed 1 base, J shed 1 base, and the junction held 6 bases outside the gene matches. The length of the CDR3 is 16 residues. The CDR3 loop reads CASSLVVTGDNYGYTF. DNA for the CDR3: TGTGCCAGCAGCTTAGTCGTCACAGGGGATAACTATGGCTACACCTTC.

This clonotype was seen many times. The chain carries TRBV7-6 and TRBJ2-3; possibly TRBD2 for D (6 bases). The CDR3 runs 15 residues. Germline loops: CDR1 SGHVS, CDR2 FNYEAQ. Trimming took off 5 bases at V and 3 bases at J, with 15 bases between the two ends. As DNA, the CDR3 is TGTGCCAGCAGCCGGGTGCCCGGGGGAACAGATACGCAGTATTTT. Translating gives CASSRVPGGTDTQYF.

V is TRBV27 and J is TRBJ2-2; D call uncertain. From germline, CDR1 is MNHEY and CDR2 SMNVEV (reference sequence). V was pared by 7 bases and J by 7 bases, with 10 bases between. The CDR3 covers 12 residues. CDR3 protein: CASTTLFGELFF. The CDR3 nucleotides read TGTGCCAGCACTACTCTGTTCGGGGAGCTGTTTTTT.

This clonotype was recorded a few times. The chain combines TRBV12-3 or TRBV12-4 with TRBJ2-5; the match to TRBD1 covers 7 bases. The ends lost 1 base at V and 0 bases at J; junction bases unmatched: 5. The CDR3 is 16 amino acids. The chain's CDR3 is CASSLVGRGYQETQYF. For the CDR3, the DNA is TGTGCCAGCAGTTTAGTTGGCAGGGGGTACCAAGAGACCCAGTACTTC.